This passage covers 20 T cell receptor beta chains from one sample sequenced in a study of CD8 T cells in Susac syndrome (dated by TCRdb to between 2019 and 2020). Libraries were built with the immunoSEQ multiplex PCR assay. RNA was extracted using the RNeasy kit, and roughly 0.5 to 1 microgram was reverse transcribed with random hexamers. TCRdb ran its own pipeline on the public reads, namely fastp trimming at Q25 and MiXCR clone calling, and kept in-frame beta chains. Rows are combined by CDR3 protein, so each entry shows the most common genes and DNA. This sample is represented by roughly 84,000 distinct CDR3 sequences; roughly 96% of them were singletons. Together, the top ten hold approximately 0.42% of the sample. Sequencing was performed on CD8+ T cells from PBMCs. Receptor source: a human donor with Susac syndrome.

This chain uses TRBV7-2 with TRBJ2-7; D is unresolved. Germline V gene data show CDR1 as SGHTA and CDR2 as FQGNSA. The V gene lost 5 bases and the J gene lost 4 bases, with 18 bases spanning the gap. The CDR3 sequence is 15 residues long. CDR3 amino acids: CASSLFPWPRYEQYF. The CDR3 DNA follows: TGTGCCAGCAGCCTGTTCCCTTGGCCCCGGTACGAGCAGTACTTC.

CDR3 loop: CASSSDPQTGYYEQYV. CDR3 nucleotides: TGTGCCAGCAGCTCTGACCCCCAGACAGGGTACTACGAGCAGTACGTC. V is TRBV7-9 and J is TRBJ2-7, with 7 positions matching TRBD1. With 4 bases clipped from V and 3 bases from J, the junction kept 12 bases outside the gene matches. Looked up from germline, CDR1 is SEHNR and CDR2 is FQNEAQ (reference sequence). CDR3 length equals 16 residues.

The genes are TRBV29-1 and TRBJ2-1; weak D call: TRBD1 (6 bases). Germline V gives CDR1 SQVTM, CDR2 ANQGSEA. V was shortened by 3 bases and J by 8 bases, with 8 bases between the two germline ends. CDR3 length equals 11 residues. CDR3: CSVDSGDEQFF. As DNA, the CDR3 is TGCAGCGTTGACTCAGGGGATGAGCAGTTCTTC.

This chain connects TRBV20-1 to TRBJ2-3; perhaps TRBD1 as D (5 bases). The CDR3 is 16 residues long. V was trimmed by 6 bases and J by 1 base, leaving 20 bases between them. Looked up from germline, CDR1 is DFQATT and CDR2 is SNEGSKA (reference sequence). CDR3 loop: CSANYGAPPGTDTQYF. As DNA, the CDR3 is TGCAGTGCCAACTATGGGGCCCCCCCAGGCACAGATACGCAGTATTTT.

This chain uses TRBV29-1 with TRBJ2-1; 9 positions match TRBD1. The length of the CDR3 is 13 residues. Germline CDR1 reads SQVTM; CDR2 reads ANQGSEA. The ends lost 5 bases at V and 9 bases at J; junction bases unmatched: 8. The chain's CDR3 is CSVRGTGFSEQFF. In nucleotides, the CDR3 is TGCAGCGTTAGAGGGACAGGGTTTAGTGAGCAGTTCTTC.

V is TRBV6-1 and J is TRBJ2-7; D gene uncertain. CDR1 and CDR2 from the germline V gene are MNHNS and SASEGT. The CDR3 length is 16 residues. Trimming removed 1 base at V and 7 bases at J, with 20 bases between. The CDR3 loop reads CASSEEQPPPVGEQYF. DNA for the CDR3: TGTGCCAGCAGTGAAGAACAGCCCCCACCAGTTGGGGAGCAGTACTTC.

The chain links TRBV29-1 to TRBJ1-2, with D hard to call. This CDR3 is built from 15 residues. V lost 5 bases and J lost 3, with 19 bases in between. Germline V gene sequence: CDR1 SQVTM, CDR2 ANQGSEA. The CDR3 spells CSVCEFGVPYYGYTF. Written as DNA, the CDR3 is TGCAGCGTTTGCGAGTTCGGGGTCCCCTACTATGGCTACACCTTC.

The chain is built from TRBV7-9 and TRBJ2-5; D is ambiguous. Trimming took off 5 bases at V and 4 bases at J, with 8 bases between the two ends. CDR3 length: 12 amino acids. The germline V gene has CDR1 SEHNR and CDR2 FQNEAQ (reference sequence). In nucleotides, the CDR3 is TGTGCCAGCAGCGTGAAATTAGAGACCCAGTACTTC. Translated: CASSVKLETQYF.

The chain has TRBV9 and TRBJ1-5, with D unclear. Germline V gene data show CDR1 as SGDLS and CDR2 as YYNGEE. The CDR3 consists of 14 residues. The V gene lost 4 bases and the J gene lost 4 bases, with 12 bases spanning the gap. CDR3 sequence: CASSPLEGNQPQHF. CDR3 in DNA: TGTGCCAGCAGCCCCCTCGAGGGTAATCAGCCCCAGCATTTT.

The V and J genes are TRBV29-1 and TRBJ2-1; TRBD2 aligns across 15 bases. This CDR3 has 13 amino acids. The germline V gene encodes CDR1 SQVTM and CDR2 ANQGSEA. V gave up 7 bases and J gave up 9 bases; unmatched junction bases: 4. The CDR3 nucleotides read TGCAGCGCAGGGACTAGCGGGGGGAGTGAGCAGTTCTTC. Its protein is CSAGTSGGSEQFF.

The rearrangement uses TRBV6-2 or TRBV6-3 and TRBJ2-7; TRBD2 agrees at 10 bases. Germline V gene data show CDR1 as MNHEY and CDR2 as SVGEGT. The CDR3 is made up of 13 amino acids. The CDR3 sequence: CATKGLAIYEQYF. The CDR3 DNA reads as TGTGCTACCAAGGGACTAGCGATCTACGAGCAGTACTTC.

This chain joins TRBV20-1 and TRBJ2-1, with D possibly being TRBD1 or TRBD2 (5 bases each). The CDR3 is 9 residues long. The germline gives CDR1 DFQATT, CDR2 SNEGSKA (reference sequence). The CDR3, as DNA: TGCAGCGCCGGGACGACCAAGTTCTTC. This encodes CSAGTTKFF.

The CDR3 here is CASSLGGRMEAFF. In DNA, the CDR3 is TGTGCCAGCAGCTTGGGAGGTCGAATGGAAGCTTTCTTT. The V and J genes are TRBV5-6 and TRBJ1-1; D gene ambiguous. Germline V gene sequence: CDR1 SGHDT, CDR2 YYEEEE. V shed 0 bases and J shed 8 bases, with 11 bases lying between them. The CDR3 consists of 13 residues. Variable domain in full (rest from reference TRBV5-6 and TRBJ1-1): DAGVTQSPTHLIKTRGQQVTLRCSPKSGHDTVSWYQQALGQGPQFIFQYYEEEERQRGNFPDRFSGHQFPNYSSELNVNALLLGDSALYLCASSLGGRMEAFFGQGTRLTVV.

The rearrangement links TRBV7-3 to TRBJ2-5; tentative D call: TRBD2 (5 bases). The CDR3 has 13 residues. Trimming removed 5 bases at V and 7 bases at J, with 14 bases between. Germline lookup yields CDR1 SGHTA and CDR2 FQGTGA. The CDR3 bases are TGTGCCAGCAGCCCCTGGGCCCGGGGGACCCAGTACTTC. As protein: CASSPWARGTQYF.

V usage is TRBV5-5 and J usage is TRBJ2-7; D unresolved. The CDR3 covers 13 residues. V dropped 1 base and J dropped 3 bases, with 8 bases sitting between them. Germline CDR1 is SGHKS and CDR2 is YYEKEE (reference sequence). The CDR3, as DNA: TGTGCCAGCAGCTTGTGGGGAAGCTACGAGCAGTACGTC. Translation: CASSLWGSYEQYV.

The rearrangement joins TRBV12-3 or TRBV12-4 to TRBJ1-2, with D possibly being TRBD1 (6 bases). The V and J ends lost 6 bases and 0 bases respectively, with 14 bases between them. CDR3 length equals 15 residues. The CDR3 DNA sequence: TGTGCCAGCAGCCCACGGGACAATACTAACTATGGCTACACCTTC. It encodes CASSPRDNTNYGYTF.

This clonotype was seen a handful of times. The chain recombines TRBV4-1 with TRBJ2-2, with 7 bases matching TRBD1. V gave up 4 bases and J gave up 5 bases; unmatched junction bases: 1. The CDR3 covers 13 residues. The germline gives CDR1 MGHRA, CDR2 YSYEKL. CDR3 amino acids: CASSRGQTGELFF. The CDR3 bases are TGCGCCAGCAGCCGGGGACAGACCGGGGAGCTGTTTTTT.

As concerns this clonotype: The junction departs from germline at one end; a sequencing error may be responsible. V gene TRBV7-6 combines with J gene TRBJ2-1; a weak D match, TRBD2 (6 bases). CDR1 is SGHVS and CDR2 is FNYEAQ in the germline V gene. The CDR3 has 12 residues. CDR3 protein: CAGAGPLAPHEF. The CDR3 nucleotides read TGTGCCGGGGCAGGCCCACTAGCCCCACACGAGTTC. The full variable domain, its missing parts supplied by reference TRBV7-6 and TRBJ2-1, is GAGVSQSPRYKVTKRGQDVALRCDPISGHVSLYWYRQALGQGPEFLTYFNYEAQQDKSGLPNDRFSAERPEGSISTLTIQRTEQRDSAMYRCAGAGPLAPHEFGPGTRLTVL.

The CDR3 coding sequence is TGTGCCAGCAGTGATCCCGATAGCGTCAATACGCAGTATTTT. Translation: CASSDPDSVNTQYF. The V and J genes are TRBV2 and TRBJ2-3, with D maybe TRBD2 (5 bases). This CDR3 spans 14 amino acids. Germline V gene sequence: CDR1 SNHLY, CDR2 FYNNEI. Trimming cost V 3 bases and J 7 bases, with 14 bases left between them.

The chain links TRBV29-1 to TRBJ2-4, with D possibly being TRBD1 (6 bases). Trimming cost V 6 bases and J 1 base, with 10 bases left between them. Germline CDR1 reads SQVTM; CDR2 reads ANQGSEA. The CDR3 consists of 13 residues. The CDR3 sequence is CSVDDRAKNIQYF. In DNA, the CDR3 is TGCAGCGTGGACGACAGGGCCAAAAACATTCAGTACTTC.